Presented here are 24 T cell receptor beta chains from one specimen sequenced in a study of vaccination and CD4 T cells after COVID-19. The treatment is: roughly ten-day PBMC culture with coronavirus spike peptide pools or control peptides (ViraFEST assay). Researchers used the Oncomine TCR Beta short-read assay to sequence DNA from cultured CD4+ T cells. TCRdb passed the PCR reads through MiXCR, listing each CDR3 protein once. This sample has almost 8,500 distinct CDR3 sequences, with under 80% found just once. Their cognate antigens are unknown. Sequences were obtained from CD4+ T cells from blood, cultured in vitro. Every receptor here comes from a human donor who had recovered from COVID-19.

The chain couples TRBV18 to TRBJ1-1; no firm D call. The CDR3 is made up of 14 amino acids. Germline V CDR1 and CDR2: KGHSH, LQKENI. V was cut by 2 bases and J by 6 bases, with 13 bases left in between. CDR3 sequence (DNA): TGTGCCAGCTCACCAAGAGTAGGCGGCGCTGAAGCTTTCTTT. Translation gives CASSPRVGGAEAFF.

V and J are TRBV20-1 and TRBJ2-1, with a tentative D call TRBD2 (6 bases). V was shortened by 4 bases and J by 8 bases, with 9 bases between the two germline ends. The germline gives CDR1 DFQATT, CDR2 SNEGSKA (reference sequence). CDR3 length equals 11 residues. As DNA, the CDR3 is TGCAGTGCTAACGGGGGTCATGAGCAGTTCTTC. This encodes CSANGGHEQFF.

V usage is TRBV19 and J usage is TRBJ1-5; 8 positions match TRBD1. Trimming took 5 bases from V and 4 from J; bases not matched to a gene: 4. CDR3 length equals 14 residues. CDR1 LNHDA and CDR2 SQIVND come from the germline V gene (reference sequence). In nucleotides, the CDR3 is TGTGCCAGTAGTCACGACAGGGGAAATCAGCCCCAGCATTTT. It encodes CASSHDRGNQPQHF. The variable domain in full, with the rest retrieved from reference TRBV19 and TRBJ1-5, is DGGITQSPKYLFRKEGQNVTLSCEQNLNHDAMYWYRQDPGQGLRLIYYSQIVNDFQKGDIAEGYSVSREKKESFPLTVTSAQKNPTAFYLCASSHDRGNQPQHFGDGTRLSIL.

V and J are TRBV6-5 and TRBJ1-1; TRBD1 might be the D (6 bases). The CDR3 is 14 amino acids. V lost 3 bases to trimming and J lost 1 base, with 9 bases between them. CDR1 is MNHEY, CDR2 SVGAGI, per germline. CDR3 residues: CASSYYRANTEAFF. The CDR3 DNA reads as TGTGCCAGCAGTTATTACAGGGCGAACACTGAAGCTTTCTTT.

CDR3 loop: CASSKGRGRYGYTF. CDR3 bases: TGTGCCAGCAGCAAAGGAAGGGGGCGGTATGGCTACACCTTC. The gene calls are TRBV21-1 and TRBJ1-2; the D call of TRBD1 is as the table states it, not checked on the DNA. TRBV21-1 is a recognized pseudogene. This CDR3 contains 14 residues.

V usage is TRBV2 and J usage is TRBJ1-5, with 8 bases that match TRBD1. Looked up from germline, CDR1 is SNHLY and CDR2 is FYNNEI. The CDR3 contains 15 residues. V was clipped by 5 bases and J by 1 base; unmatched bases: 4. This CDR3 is CASSRDRGSNQPQHF. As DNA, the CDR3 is TGTGCCAGCAGTCGAGACAGGGGAAGCAATCAGCCCCAGCATTTT.

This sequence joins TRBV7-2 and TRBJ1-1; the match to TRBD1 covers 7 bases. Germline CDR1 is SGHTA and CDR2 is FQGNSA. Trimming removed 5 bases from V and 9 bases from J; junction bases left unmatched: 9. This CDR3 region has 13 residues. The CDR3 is CASSQQGMVKAFF. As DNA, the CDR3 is TGTGCCAGCAGCCAACAGGGGATGGTAAAAGCTTTCTTT.

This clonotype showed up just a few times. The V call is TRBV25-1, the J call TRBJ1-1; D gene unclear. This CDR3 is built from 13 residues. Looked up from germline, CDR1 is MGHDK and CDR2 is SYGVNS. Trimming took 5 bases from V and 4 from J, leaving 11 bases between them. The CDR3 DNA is TGTGCCAGCAGTAACATCGGGTCCACTGAAGCTTTCTTT. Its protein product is CASSNIGSTEAFF.

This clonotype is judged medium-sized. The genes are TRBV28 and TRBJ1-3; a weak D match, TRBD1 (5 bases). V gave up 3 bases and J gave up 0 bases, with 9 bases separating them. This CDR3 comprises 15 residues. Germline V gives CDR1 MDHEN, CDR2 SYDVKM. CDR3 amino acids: CASSLGRDSGNTIYF. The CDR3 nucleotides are TGTGCCAGCAGTTTGGGGCGCGACTCTGGAAACACCATATATTTT.

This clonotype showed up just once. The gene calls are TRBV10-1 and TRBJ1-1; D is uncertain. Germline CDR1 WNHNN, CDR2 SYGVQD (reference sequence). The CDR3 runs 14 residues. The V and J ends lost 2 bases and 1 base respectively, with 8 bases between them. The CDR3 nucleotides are TGCGCCAGCAGTGAGGGGTTCTCGAACACTGAAGCTTTCTTT. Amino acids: CASSEGFSNTEAFF.

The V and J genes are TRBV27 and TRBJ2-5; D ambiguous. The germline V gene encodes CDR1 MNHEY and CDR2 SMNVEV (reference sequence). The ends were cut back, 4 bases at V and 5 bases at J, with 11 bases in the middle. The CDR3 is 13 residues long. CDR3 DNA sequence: TGTGCCAGCAGTTGGGTAGGGCATGAGACCCAGTACTTC. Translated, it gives CASSWVGHETQYF.

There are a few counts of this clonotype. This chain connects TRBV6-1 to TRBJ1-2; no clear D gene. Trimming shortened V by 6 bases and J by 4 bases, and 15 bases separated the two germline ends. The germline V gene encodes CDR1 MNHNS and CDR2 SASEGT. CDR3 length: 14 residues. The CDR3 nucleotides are TGTGCCAGCAGGGAGGAGACGGGGTCCTATGGCTACACCTTC. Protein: CASREETGSYGYTF.

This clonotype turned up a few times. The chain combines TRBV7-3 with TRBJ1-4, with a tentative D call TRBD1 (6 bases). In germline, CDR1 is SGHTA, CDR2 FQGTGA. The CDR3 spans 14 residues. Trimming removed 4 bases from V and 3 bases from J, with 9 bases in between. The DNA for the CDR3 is TGTGCCAGCAGCTCGAGGGGGGCTAATGAAAAACTGTTTTTT. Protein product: CASSSRGANEKLFF.

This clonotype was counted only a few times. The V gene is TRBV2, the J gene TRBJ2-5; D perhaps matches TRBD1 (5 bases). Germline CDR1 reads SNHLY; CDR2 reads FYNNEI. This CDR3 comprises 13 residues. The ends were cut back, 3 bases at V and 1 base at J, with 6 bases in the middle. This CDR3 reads CASSDRGQETQYF. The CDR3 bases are TGTGCCAGCAGTGATAGGGGCCAAGAGACCCAGTACTTC.

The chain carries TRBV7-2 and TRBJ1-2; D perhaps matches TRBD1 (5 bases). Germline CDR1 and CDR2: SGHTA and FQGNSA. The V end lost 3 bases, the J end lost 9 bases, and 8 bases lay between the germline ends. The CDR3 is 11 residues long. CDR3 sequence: CASSFGGSYTF. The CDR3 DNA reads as TGTGCCAGCAGCTTTGGGGGGAGCTACACCTTC.

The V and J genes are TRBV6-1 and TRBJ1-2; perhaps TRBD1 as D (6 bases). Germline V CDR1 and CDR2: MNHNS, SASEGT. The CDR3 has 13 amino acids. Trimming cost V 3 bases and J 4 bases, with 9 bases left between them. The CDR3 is CASSELTGYGYTF. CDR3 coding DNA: TGTGCCAGCAGTGAGTTGACAGGCTATGGCTACACCTTC.

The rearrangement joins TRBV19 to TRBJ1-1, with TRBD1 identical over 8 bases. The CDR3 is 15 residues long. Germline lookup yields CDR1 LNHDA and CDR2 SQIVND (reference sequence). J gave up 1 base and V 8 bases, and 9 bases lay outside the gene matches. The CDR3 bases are TGTGCCAGTCCTCCCAGGGGGCTTGAGAACACTGAAGCTTTCTTT. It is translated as CASPPRGLENTEAFF.

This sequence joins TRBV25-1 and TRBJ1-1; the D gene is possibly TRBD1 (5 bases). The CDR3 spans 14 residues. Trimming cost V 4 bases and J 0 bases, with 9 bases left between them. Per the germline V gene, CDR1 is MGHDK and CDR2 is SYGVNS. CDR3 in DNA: TGTGCCAGCAGTGTAGGGGCTGTGAACACTGAAGCTTTCTTT. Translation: CASSVGAVNTEAFF.

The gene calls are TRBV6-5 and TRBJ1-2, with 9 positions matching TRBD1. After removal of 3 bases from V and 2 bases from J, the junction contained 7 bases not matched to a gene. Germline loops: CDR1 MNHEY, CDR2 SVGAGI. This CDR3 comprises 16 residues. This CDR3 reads CASSYPLGTGNYGYTF. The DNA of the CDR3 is TGTGCCAGCAGTTATCCACTAGGGACAGGGAACTATGGCTACACCTTC.

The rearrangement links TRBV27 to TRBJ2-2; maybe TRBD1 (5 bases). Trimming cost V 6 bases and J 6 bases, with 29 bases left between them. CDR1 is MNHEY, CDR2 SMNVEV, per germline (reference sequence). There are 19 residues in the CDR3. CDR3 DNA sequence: TGTGCCAGCAGGTCATTCCTCCCTCGGCCAGGGTACTTCTCCGGGGAGCTGTTTTTT. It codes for CASRSFLPRPGYFSGELFF.

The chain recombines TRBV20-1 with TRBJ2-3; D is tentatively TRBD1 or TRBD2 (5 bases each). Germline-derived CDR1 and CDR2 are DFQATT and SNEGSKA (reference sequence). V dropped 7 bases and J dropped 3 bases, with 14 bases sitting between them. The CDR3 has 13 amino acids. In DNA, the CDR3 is TGCAGTGTCGGAGGACATGGGACAGATACGCAGTATTTT. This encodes CSVGGHGTDTQYF.

CDR3 DNA sequence: TGTGCCAGCAGCTTCTTGAACACCGGGGAGCTGTTTTTT. Its protein product is CASSFLNTGELFF. This chain joins TRBV7-8 and TRBJ2-2; no clear D. V dropped 3 bases and J dropped 1 base, with 3 bases sitting between them. This CDR3 has 13 residues. Germline CDR1 SGHVS, CDR2 FQNEAQ.

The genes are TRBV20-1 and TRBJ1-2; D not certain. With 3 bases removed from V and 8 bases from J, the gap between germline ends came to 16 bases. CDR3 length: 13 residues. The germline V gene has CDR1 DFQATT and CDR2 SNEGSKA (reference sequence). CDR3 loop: CSASSGVVQGYTF. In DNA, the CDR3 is TGCAGTGCTAGCTCTGGGGTCGTGCAAGGCTACACCTTC.

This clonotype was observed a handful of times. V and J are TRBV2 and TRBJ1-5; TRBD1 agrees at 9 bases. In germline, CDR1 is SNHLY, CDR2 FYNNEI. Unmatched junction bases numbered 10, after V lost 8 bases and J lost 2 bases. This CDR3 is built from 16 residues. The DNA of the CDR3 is TGTGCCAGCCACAGGGACAGGGATTTCGGCAATCAGCCCCAGCATTTT. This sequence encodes CASHRDRDFGNQPQHF.